Each of the 23 T cell receptor beta chains below was sequenced from the same sample in a study of T cell clonotyping in hematopoietic cell transplantation. Generated by immunoSEQ multiplex PCR, the TCRdb table keeps only in-frame clones and is missing some. Of some 50,000 clones in the sample, around 84% were seen once. The time point denotes: recipient sample about 28 days before transplant, after cytoreduction. The sequences come from peripheral blood mononuclear cells, collected before stem cell transplant. The origin of the receptors is a man aged 60 to 75 with myelodysplastic syndrome. Some clones in this sample may be carry-over from other donors' samples.

The rearrangement links TRBV7-3 to TRBJ1-5, with D possibly matching TRBD1 (6 bases). Germline CDR1 and CDR2: SGHTA and FQGTGA. CDR3 length: 15 residues. V was cut by 3 bases and J by 1 base, with 10 bases left in between. The CDR3 region is CASSLTGGSNQPQHF. DNA of the CDR3: TGTGCCAGCAGCTTGACGGGGGGCAGCAATCAGCCCCAGCATTTT.

This clone was seen more than once but under ten times. The V and J genes are TRBV20-1 and TRBJ1-1; D is ambiguous. The V end lost 1 base, the J end lost 8 bases, and 8 bases lay between the germline ends. Germline CDR1 is DFQATT and CDR2 is SNEGSKA (reference sequence). CDR3 length equals 11 residues. The CDR3 coding sequence is TGCAGTGCTAGAGTCGATTGGGAAGCTTTCTTT. It specifies CSARVDWEAFF.

The V gene is TRBV7-8, the J gene TRBJ1-6, with 7 bases matching TRBD1. CDR1 is SGHVS, CDR2 FQNEAQ, per germline. The J segment lost 0 bases and the V segment lost 4 bases, leaving 15 bases of the junction unmatched. The CDR3 extends over 20 amino acids. The CDR3: CASSSGQAPDDASYNSPLHF. The CDR3 nucleotides read TGTGCCAGCAGCTCCGGACAGGCCCCGGATGACGCCTCCTATAATTCACCCCTCCACTTT.

This chain joins TRBV11-2 and TRBJ2-7; D ambiguous. The CDR3 loop spans 13 amino acids. CDR1 SGHAT and CDR2 FQNNGV come from the germline V gene. V was trimmed by 0 bases and J by 3 bases, leaving 6 bases between them. CDR3 bases: TGTGCCAGCAGCTTAGATCAGGTCTACGAGCAGTACTTC. This sequence encodes CASSLDQVYEQYF.

CDR3 in amino acids: CASSRRGGAGELFF. Written as DNA, the CDR3 is TGTGCCAGCAGCCGACGGGGGGGCGCCGGGGAGCTGTTTTTT. The V gene is TRBV7-2, the J gene TRBJ2-2; 8 nucleotides agree with TRBD2. Germline CDR1 SGHTA, CDR2 FQGNSA. CDR3 length equals 14 residues. V was clipped by 5 bases and J by 6 bases; unmatched bases: 5.

V usage is TRBV29-1 and J usage is TRBJ2-3; 10 bases map to TRBD2. The CDR3 runs to 15 residues. CDR1 and CDR2 (germline): SQVTM, ANQGSEA. V was clipped by 6 bases and J by 0 bases; unmatched bases: 6. This chain's CDR3 is CSVPSGGASTDTQYF. The CDR3 DNA reads as TGCAGCGTGCCCAGCGGGGGGGCTAGCACAGATACGCAGTATTTT.

V and J are TRBV7-9 and TRBJ1-2, with D perhaps TRBD1 (5 bases). CDR1 is SEHNR and CDR2 is FQNEAQ in the germline V gene (reference sequence). The CDR3 spans 15 residues. The V and J ends lost 5 bases and 4 bases respectively, with 17 bases between them. This chain's CDR3 is CASSPLGRKAYGYTF. The DNA of the CDR3 is TGTGCCAGCAGCCCGCTGGGACGGAAAGCCTATGGCTACACCTTC. Supplemented by reference TRBV7-9 and TRBJ1-2, the full variable domain reads DTGVSQNPRHKITKRGQNVTFRCDPISEHNRLYWYRQTLGQGPEFLTYFQNEAQLEKSRLLSDRFSAERPKGSFSTLEIQRTEQGDSAMYLCASSPLGRKAYGYTFGSGTRLTVV.

The chain is built from TRBV7-6 and TRBJ2-2; no clear D. Germline loops: CDR1 SGHVS, CDR2 FNYEAQ. This CDR3 is built from 15 residues. Deletions cut 4 bases from V and 4 bases from J, with 13 bases between. CDR3 nucleotide sequence: TGTGCCAGCAGCTGGAATCCTGGAGCCACCGGGGAGCTGTTTTTT. Its translation is CASSWNPGATGELFF.

This rearrangement joins TRBV6-6 to TRBJ2-7, with 7 bases that match TRBD2. The germline CDR1 and CDR2 sequences are MNHNY and SVGAGI (reference sequence). CDR3 length: 14 residues. Losses at the gene ends were 7 bases for V and 2 bases for J; bases not matched to a gene: 8. The DNA for the CDR3 is TGTGCCAGCACCCTGGCGGGGGTTACCTACGAGCAGTACTTC. This sequence encodes CASTLAGVTYEQYF.

This clone was found once. The gene calls are TRBV7-2 and TRBJ1-2, with a possible D match to TRBD1 (6 bases). The CDR3 has 15 amino acids. The ends were cut back, 3 bases at V and 7 bases at J, with 18 bases in the middle. Per the germline V gene, CDR1 is SGHTA and CDR2 is FQGNSA. Here the CDR3 reads CASSFYDRRGGGYTF. CDR3 in DNA: TGTGCCAGCAGCTTTTACGACAGGAGAGGCGGTGGCTACACCTTC. The complete variable domain, with remaining parts taken from reference TRBV7-2 and TRBJ1-2, reads GAGVSQSPSNKVTEKGKDVELRCDPISGHTALYWYRQSLGQGLEFLIYFQGNSAPDKSGLPSDRFSAERTGGSVSTLTIQRTQQEDSAVYLCASSFYDRRGGGYTFGSGTRLTVV.

The rearrangement uses TRBV21-1 and TRBJ2-7; the DNA was not used to check the table's D call, TRBD1. TRBV21-1 is reported as a pseudogene. There are 16 residues in the CDR3. CDR3 loop: CASSPGHLRSSYEQYF. The CDR3 DNA is TGTGCCAGCAGCCCCGGACACCTAAGGAGCTCCTACGAGCAGTACTTC.

V usage is TRBV6-5 and J usage is TRBJ2-7; a weak D match, TRBD1 (5 bases). Germline assignment: CDR1 MNHEY and CDR2 SVGAGI. Trimming took off 0 bases at V and 0 bases at J, with 9 bases between the two ends. The CDR3 consists of 15 residues. DNA of the CDR3: TGTGCCAGCAGTTACTCGAAACAGGCCTCCTACGAGCAGTACTTC. It codes for CASSYSKQASYEQYF.

CDR3 loop: CASSYRGNEQFF. The CDR3 DNA is TGTGCCAGCAGTTACAGGGGGAATGAGCAGTTCTTC. The chain employs TRBV6-6 and TRBJ2-1, with a possible D match to TRBD1 (6 bases). The germline V and J ends were trimmed by 2 bases and 7 bases, with 6 bases remaining between them. From germline, CDR1 is MNHNY and CDR2 SVGAGI (reference sequence). The CDR3 is 12 amino acids.

This clone was seen once. The rearrangement links TRBV4-1 to TRBJ2-1, with a weak D call TRBD1 (6 bases). The CDR3 loop spans 13 amino acids. Trimming took off 6 bases at V and 4 bases at J, with 10 bases between the two ends. Germline CDR1 is MGHRA and CDR2 is YSYEKL. In DNA, the CDR3 is TGCGCCAGCAGAGAGGGGGTTTACAATGAGCAGTTCTTC. Encoded protein: CASREGVYNEQFF.

The CDR3 is CAWSTHSGGTDTQYF. In DNA, the CDR3 is TGTGCCTGGAGTACGCATAGCGGGGGAACCGATACGCAGTATTTT. The V and J genes are TRBV30 and TRBJ2-3, with 9 positions matching TRBD2. Germline loops: CDR1 GTSNPN, CDR2 SVGIG (reference sequence). V lost 2 bases, J lost 6 bases, and 9 bases stayed unmatched. The CDR3 is 15 amino acids.

This clone has only one observation. The chain is built from TRBV5-4 and TRBJ2-5, with TRBD1 identical over 8 bases. V lost 4 bases to trimming and J lost 0 bases; unmatched junction nucleotides: 2. The CDR3 length is 14 residues. Germline CDR1 SGHNT, CDR2 YYREEE (reference sequence). CDR3 DNA: TGTGCCAGCAGCCGGGGACAGGACCAAGAGACCCAGTACTTC. The encoded protein is CASSRGQDQETQYF.

This clone came up a few times. The V call is TRBV30, the J call TRBJ1-1; D remains unclear. CDR3 length: 10 amino acids. Per the germline V gene, CDR1 is GTSNPN and CDR2 is SVGIG (reference sequence). The V and J ends lost 5 bases and 6 bases respectively, with 7 bases between them. The DNA of the CDR3 is TGTGCCTGGGCACGCTCTGAAGCTTTCTTT. It specifies CAWARSEAFF.

The rearrangement links TRBV2 to TRBJ1-1; tentative D call: TRBD1 (6 bases). The CDR3 length is 13 residues. CDR1 is SNHLY, CDR2 FYNNEI, per germline. Trimming took off 7 bases at V and 0 bases at J, with 9 bases between the two ends. The CDR3: CASTGQMNTEAFF. The CDR3 DNA follows: TGTGCCAGCACCGGACAGATGAACACTGAAGCTTTCTTT.

The chain carries TRBV5-6 and TRBJ2-7; 7 nucleotides align to TRBD1. Germline CDR1 is SGHDT and CDR2 is YYEEEE. CDR3 length equals 15 residues. J gave up 0 bases and V 4 bases, and 7 bases lay outside the gene matches. CDR3 in DNA: TGTGCCAGCAGCCCGGGACAGATTCGCTCCTACGAGCAGTACTTC. Translated: CASSPGQIRSYEQYF.

The chain carries TRBV29-1 and TRBJ2-7, with 8 nucleotides matching TRBD1. V dropped 4 bases and J dropped 3; count of bases not matched to a gene: 14. Germline CDR1 and CDR2: SQVTM and ANQGSEA. The CDR3 sequence is 16 residues long. CDR3 sequence reads: CSVAQKPGQVNYEQYF. As DNA, the CDR3 is TGCAGCGTTGCTCAAAAACCGGGACAGGTAAACTACGAGCAGTACTTC.

J is TRBJ2-5 and V is TRBV7-2; D is unresolved. Germline V gene lookup returns CDR1 SGHTA and CDR2 FQGNSA. This CDR3 has 15 amino acids. The V end was cut by 3 bases, the J end by 5 bases, with 16 bases between. The CDR3 coding sequence is TGTGCCAGCAGCTTCAGCTGGTCCGTCCTGGAGACCCAGTACTTC. Its translation: CASSFSWSVLETQYF. Full variable domain (outside the CDR3, taken from reference TRBV7-2 and TRBJ2-5): GAGVSQSPSNKVTEKGKDVELRCDPISGHTALYWYRQSLGQGLEFLIYFQGNSAPDKSGLPSDRFSAERTGGSVSTLTIQRTQQEDSAVYLCASSFSWSVLETQYFGPGTRLLVL.

This chain uses TRBV16 with TRBJ1-5; 9 nucleotides align to TRBD1. Germline CDR1 KGHSY, CDR2 FQNENV. V dropped 3 bases and J dropped 2; count of bases not matched to a gene: 5. The CDR3 length is 16 residues. The CDR3 loop is CASSHWTGVGNQPQHF. The DNA for the CDR3 is TGTGCCAGCAGCCACTGGACAGGGGTGGGCAATCAGCCCCAGCATTTT.

The chain is built from TRBV9 and TRBJ2-3; D not certain. The germline V gene encodes CDR1 SGDLS and CDR2 YYNGEE. Trimming took 3 bases from V and 0 from J, leaving 11 bases between them. The CDR3 spans 15 residues. CDR3 amino acids: CASSATTLSTDTQYF. The CDR3 DNA sequence: TGTGCCAGCAGCGCCACGACACTTAGCACAGATACGCAGTATTTT.